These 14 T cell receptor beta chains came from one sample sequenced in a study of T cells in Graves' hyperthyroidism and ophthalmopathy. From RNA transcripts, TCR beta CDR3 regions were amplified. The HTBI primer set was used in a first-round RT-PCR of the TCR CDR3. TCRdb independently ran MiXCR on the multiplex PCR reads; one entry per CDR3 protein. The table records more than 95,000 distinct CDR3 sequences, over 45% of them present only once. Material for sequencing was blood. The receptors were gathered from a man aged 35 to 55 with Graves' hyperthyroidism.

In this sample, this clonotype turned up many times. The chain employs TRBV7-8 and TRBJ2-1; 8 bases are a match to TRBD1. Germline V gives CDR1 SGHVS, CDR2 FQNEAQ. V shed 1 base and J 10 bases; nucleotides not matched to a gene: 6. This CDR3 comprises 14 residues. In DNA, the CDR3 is TGTGCCAGCAGCTTAGTCAGGGGGCTAGGGGAGCAGTTCTTC. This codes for CASSLVRGLGEQFF.

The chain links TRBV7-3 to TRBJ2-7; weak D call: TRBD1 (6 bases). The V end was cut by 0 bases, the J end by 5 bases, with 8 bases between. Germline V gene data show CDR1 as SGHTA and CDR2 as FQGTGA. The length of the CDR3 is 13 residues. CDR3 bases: TGTGCCAGCAGCTTAACGGGGGCGGACGAGCAGTACTTC. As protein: CASSLTGADEQYF.

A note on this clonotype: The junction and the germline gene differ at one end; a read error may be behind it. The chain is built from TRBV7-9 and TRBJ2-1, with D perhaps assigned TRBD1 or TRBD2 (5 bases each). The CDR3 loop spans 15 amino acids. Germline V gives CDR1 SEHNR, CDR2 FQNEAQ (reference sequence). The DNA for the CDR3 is TGTGCTAGCAGCTTAGCAGGGACCGCTCCCAATAAGCAGTTCTTC. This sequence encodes CASSLAGTAPNKQFF.

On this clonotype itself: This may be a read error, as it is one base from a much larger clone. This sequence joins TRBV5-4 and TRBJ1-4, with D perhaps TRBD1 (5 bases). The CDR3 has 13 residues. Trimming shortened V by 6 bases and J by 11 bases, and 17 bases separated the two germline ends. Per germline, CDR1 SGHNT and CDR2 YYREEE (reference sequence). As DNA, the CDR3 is TGTGCCAGCACCAAAGGCCCGGGGGACAAACTGTTTTTT. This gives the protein CASTKGPGDKLFF. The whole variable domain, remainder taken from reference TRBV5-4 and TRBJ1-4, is ETGVTQSPTHLIKTRGQQVTLRCSSQSGHNTVSWYQQALGQGPQFIFQYYREEENGRGNFPPRFSGLQFPNYSSELNVNALELDDSALYLCASTKGPGDKLFFGSGTQLSVL.

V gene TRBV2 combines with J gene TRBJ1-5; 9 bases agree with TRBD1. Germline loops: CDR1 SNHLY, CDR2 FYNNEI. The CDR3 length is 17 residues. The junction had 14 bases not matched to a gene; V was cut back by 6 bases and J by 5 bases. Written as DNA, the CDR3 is TGTGCCAGCAGGACCGGGACAGGGAGTTTGGGATATCAGCCCCAGCATTTT. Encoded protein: CASRTGTGSLGYQPQHF. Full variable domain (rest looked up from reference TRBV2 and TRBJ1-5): EPEVTQTPSHQVTQMGQEVILRCVPISNHLYFYWYRQILGQKVEFLVSFYNNEISEKSEIFDDQFSVERPDGSNFTLKIRSTKLEDSAMYFCASRTGTGSLGYQPQHFGDGTRLSIL.

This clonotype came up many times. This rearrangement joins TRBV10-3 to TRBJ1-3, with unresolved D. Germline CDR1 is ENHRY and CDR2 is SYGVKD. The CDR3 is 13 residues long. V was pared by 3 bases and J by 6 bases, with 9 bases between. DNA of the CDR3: TGTGCCATCAGTGAAAATCCAGTAAACACCATATATTTT. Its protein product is CAISENPVNTIYF.

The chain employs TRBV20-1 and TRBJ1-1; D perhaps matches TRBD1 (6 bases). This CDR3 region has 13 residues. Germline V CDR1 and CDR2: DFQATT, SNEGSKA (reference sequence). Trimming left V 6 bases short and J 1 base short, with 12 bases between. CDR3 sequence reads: CSARGHQNTEAFF. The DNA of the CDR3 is TGCAGTGCCCGGGGACACCAGAACACTGAAGCTTTCTTT.

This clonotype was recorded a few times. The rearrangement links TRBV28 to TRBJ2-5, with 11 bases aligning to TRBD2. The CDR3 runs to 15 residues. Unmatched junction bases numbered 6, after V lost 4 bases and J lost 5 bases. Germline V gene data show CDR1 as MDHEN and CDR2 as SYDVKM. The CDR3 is CASSSLAGGAETQYF. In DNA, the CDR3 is TGTGCCAGCAGTTCCCTAGCGGGAGGTGCGGAGACCCAGTACTTC.

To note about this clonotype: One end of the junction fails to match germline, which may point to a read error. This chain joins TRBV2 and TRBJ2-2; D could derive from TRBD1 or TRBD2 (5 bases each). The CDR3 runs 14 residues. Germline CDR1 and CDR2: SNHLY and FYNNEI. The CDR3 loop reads CATSGSMDTGELSF. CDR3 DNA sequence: TGTGCCACCTCCGGCAGCATGGACACCGGGGAGCTGTCTTTT.

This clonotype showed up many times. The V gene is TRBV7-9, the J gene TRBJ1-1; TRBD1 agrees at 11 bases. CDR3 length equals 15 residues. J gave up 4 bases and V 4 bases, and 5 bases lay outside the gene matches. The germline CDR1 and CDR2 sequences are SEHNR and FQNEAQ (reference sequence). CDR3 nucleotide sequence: TGTGCCAGCAGCTACCCGGGACAGGGGGTCACTGAAGCTTTCTTT. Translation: CASSYPGQGVTEAFF. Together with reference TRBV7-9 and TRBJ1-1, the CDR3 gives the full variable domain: DTGVSQNPRHKITKRGQNVTFRCDPISEHNRLYWYRQTLGQGPEFLTYFQNEAQLEKSRLLSDRFSAERPKGSFSTLEIQRTEQGDSAMYLCASSYPGQGVTEAFFGQGTRLTVV.

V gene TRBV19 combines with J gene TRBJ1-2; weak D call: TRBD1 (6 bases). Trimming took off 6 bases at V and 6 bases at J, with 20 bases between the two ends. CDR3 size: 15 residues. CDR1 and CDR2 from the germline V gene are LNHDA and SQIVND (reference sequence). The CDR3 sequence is CASRWSDGGADGYTF. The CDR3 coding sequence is TGTGCCAGTAGGTGGTCGGACGGGGGCGCGGATGGCTACACCTTC.

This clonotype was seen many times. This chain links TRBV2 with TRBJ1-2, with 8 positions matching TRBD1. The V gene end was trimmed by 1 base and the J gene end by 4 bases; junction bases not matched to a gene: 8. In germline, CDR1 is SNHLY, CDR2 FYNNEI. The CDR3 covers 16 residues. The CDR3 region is CASSEVPTGGSYGYTF. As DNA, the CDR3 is TGTGCCAGCAGTGAAGTTCCCACAGGGGGGAGCTATGGCTACACCTTC.

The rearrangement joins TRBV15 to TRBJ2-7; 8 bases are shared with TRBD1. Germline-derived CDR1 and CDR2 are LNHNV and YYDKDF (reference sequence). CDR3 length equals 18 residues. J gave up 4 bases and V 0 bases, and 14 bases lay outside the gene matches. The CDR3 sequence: CATSRDRSSGTGFYEQYF. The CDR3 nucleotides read TGTGCCACCAGCAGAGATCGGAGCTCTGGGACAGGCTTTTACGAGCAGTACTTC.

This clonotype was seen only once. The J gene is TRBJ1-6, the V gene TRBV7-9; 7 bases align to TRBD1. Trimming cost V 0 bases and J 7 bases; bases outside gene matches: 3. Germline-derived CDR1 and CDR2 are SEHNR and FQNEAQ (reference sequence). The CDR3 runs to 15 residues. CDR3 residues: CASSLAGTANSPLHF. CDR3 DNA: TGTGCCAGCAGCTTAGCTGGGACAGCCAATTCACCCCTCCACTTT.